Described below is a single T cell receptor (beta chain) sequence and its context. The CDR3 has 14 amino acids. The V segment lost 6 bases and the J segment 6 bases; nucleotides outside the gene matches: 6. CDR1 MNHEY and CDR2 SVGAGI come from the germline V gene. This record belongs to a study of technical replicates of blood from a handful of donors. Method: immunoSEQ multiplex PCR; TCRdb's copy keeps in-frame clones and lacks some. The sample lists some 90,000 clones, around 95% occurring once. Sequencing was performed on T cells isolated from PBMCs. This receptor was obtained from a human donor in good health. The chain combines TRBV6-5 with TRBJ2-2, with 8 bases aligning to TRBD1. The CDR3 loop reads CASSGRGQAGELFF. CDR3 nucleotide sequence: TGTGCCAGCAGCGGCAGGGGGCAGGCCGGGGAGCTGTTTTTT.